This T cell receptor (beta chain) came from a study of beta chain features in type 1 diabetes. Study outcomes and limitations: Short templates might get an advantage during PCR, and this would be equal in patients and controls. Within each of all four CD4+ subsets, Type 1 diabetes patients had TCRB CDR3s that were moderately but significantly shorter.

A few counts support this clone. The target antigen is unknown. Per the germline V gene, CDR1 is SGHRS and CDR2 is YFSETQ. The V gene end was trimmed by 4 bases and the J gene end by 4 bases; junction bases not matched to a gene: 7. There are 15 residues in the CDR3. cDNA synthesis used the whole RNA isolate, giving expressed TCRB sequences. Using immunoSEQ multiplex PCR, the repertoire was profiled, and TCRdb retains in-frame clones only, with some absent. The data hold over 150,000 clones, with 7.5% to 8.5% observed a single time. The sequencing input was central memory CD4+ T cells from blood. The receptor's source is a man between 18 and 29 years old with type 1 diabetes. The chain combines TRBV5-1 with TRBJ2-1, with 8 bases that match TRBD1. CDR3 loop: CASSPGQGPYNEQFF. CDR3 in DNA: TGCGCCAGCAGCCCAGGACAGGGCCCTTACAATGAGCAGTTCTTC.